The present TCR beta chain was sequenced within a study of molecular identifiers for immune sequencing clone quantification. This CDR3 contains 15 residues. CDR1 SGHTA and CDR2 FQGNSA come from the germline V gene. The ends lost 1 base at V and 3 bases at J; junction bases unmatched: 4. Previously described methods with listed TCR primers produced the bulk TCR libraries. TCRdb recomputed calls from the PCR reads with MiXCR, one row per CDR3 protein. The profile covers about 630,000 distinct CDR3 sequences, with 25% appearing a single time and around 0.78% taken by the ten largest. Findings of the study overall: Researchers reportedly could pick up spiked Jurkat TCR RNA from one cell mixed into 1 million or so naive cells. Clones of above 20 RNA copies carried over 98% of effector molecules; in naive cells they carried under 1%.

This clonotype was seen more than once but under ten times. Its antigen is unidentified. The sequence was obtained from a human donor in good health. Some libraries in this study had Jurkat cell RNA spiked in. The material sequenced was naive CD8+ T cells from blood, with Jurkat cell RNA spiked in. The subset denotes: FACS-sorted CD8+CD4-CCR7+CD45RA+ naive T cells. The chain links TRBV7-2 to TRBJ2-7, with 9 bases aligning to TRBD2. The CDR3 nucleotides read TGTGCCAGCAGCTTAGGCCTAGCGGGATACTACGAGCAGTACTTC. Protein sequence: CASSLGLAGYYEQYF.